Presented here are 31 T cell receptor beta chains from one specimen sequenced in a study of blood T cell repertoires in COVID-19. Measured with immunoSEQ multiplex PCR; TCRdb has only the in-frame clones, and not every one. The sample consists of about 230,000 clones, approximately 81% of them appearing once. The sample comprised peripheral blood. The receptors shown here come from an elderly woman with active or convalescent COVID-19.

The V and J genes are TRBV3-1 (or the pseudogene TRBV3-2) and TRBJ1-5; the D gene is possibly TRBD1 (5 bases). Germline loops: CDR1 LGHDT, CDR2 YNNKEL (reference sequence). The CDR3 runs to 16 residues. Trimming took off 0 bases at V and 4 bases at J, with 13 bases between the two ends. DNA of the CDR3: TGTGCCAGCAGCCAAGATCCGGGGGTCTTTAATCAGCCCCAGCATTTT. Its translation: CASSQDPGVFNQPQHF.

Here the CDR3 reads CAWSRNRGRNSPLHF. CDR3 DNA sequence: TGTGCCTGGAGTAGAAACAGGGGGCGTAATTCACCCCTCCACTTT. V and J are TRBV30 and TRBJ1-6; 9 positions agree with TRBD1. Trimming took 2 bases from V and 6 from J; bases not matched to a gene: 5. This CDR3 contains 15 residues. Germline CDR1 is GTSNPN and CDR2 is SVGIG (reference sequence).

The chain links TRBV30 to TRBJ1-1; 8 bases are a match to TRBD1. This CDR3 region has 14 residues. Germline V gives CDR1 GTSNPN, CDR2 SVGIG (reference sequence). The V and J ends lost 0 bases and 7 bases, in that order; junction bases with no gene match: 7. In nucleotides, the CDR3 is TGTGCCTGGAGTGTAAAACAGGGGGTAGGTGAAGCTTTCTTT. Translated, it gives CAWSVKQGVGEAFF.

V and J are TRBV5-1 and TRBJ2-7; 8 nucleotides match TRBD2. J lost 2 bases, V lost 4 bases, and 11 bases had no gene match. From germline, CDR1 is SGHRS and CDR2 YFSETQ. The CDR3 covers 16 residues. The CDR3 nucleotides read TGCGCCAGCAGCCTTAGCTCCGAGCGGGAGACCTACGAGCAGTACTTC. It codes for CASSLSSERETYEQYF. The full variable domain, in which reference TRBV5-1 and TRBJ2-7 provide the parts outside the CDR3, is KAGVTQTPRYLIKTRGQQVTLSCSPISGHRSVSWYQQTPGQGLQFLFEYFSETQRNKGNFPGRFSGRQFSNSRSEMNVSTLELGDSALYLCASSLSSERETYEQYFGPGTRLTVT.

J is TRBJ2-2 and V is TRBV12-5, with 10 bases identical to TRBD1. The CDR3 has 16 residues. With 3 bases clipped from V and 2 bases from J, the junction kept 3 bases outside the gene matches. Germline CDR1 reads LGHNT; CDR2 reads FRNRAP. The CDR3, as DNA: TGTGCTAGTGGTTTCGGGACAGGGGTAAACACCGGGGAGCTGTTTTTT. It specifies CASGFGTGVNTGELFF.

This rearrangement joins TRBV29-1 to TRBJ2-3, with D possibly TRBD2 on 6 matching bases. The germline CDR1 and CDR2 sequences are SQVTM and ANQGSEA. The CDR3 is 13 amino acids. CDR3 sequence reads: CTLRGLGTDTQYF. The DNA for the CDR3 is TGCACCCTCCGGGGGTTGGGGACAGATACGCAGTATTTT.

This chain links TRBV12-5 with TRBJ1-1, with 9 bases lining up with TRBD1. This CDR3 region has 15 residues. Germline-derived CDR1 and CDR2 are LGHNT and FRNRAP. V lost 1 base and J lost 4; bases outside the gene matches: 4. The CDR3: CASGLEGQGITEAFF. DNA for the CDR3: TGTGCTAGTGGTTTGGAAGGACAGGGGATCACTGAAGCTTTCTTT.

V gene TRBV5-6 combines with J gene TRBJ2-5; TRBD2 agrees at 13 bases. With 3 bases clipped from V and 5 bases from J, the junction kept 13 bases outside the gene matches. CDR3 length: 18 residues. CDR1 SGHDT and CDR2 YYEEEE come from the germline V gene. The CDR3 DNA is TGTGCCAGCAGCTCCAGGACTAGCGGGGGCCGGGAGAGGGAGACCCAGTACTTC. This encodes CASSSRTSGGRERETQYF.

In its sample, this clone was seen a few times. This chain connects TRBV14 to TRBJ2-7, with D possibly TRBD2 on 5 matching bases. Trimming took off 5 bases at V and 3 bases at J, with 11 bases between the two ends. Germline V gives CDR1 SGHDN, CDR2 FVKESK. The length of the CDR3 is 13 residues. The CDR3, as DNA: TGTGCCAGCAGCAAGGACTGGGACTACGAGCAGTACTTC. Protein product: CASSKDWDYEQYF.

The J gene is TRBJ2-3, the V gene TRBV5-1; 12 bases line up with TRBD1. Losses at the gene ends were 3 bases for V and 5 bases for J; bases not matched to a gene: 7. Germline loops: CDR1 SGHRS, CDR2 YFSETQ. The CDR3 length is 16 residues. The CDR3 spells CASSWGQGALQDTQYF. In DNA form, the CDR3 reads TGCGCCAGCAGCTGGGGACAGGGGGCGCTTCAAGATACGCAGTATTTT.

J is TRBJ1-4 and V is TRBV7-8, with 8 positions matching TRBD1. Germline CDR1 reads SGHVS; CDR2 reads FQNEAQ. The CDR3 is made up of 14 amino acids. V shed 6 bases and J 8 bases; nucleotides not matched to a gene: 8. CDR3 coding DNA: TGTGCCAGCAGGACCGACAGGGGAGGCGAAAAACTGTTTTTT. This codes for CASRTDRGGEKLFF.

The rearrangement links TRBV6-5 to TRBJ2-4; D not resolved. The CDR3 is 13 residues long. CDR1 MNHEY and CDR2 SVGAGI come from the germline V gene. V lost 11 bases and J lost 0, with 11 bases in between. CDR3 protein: CAHKSLAKNIQYF. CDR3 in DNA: TGTGCCCACAAGTCCCTAGCCAAAAACATTCAGTACTTC.

The CDR3 sequence is CASRQGIETEAFF. The CDR3 DNA reads as TGTGCCAGTAGACAGGGAATCGAGACTGAAGCTTTCTTT. The chain joins TRBV28 to TRBJ1-1, with TRBD1 matching over 7 bases. This CDR3 spans 13 amino acids. CDR1 and CDR2 from the germline V gene are MDHEN and SYDVKM. Trimming cost V 9 bases and J 5 bases; bases outside gene matches: 9.

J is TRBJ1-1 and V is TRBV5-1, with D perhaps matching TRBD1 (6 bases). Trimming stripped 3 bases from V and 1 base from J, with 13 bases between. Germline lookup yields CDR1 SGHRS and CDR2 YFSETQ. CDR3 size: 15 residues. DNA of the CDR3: TGCGCCAGCAGCTACCAGACAGGAGGGAACACTGAAGCTTTCTTT. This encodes CASSYQTGGNTEAFF.

This CDR3 is CASSIDSGGNQPQHF. In DNA, the CDR3 is TGTGCCAGCAGCATTGATTCGGGGGGCAATCAGCCCCAGCATTTT. This rearrangement joins TRBV7-2 to TRBJ1-5; TRBD1 is a possible D gene (5 bases). V was pared by 5 bases and J by 2 bases, with 13 bases between. This CDR3 has 15 residues. Germline CDR1 and CDR2: SGHTA and FQGNSA. Combining the CDR3 with reference TRBV7-2 and TRBJ1-5 gives the whole variable domain GAGVSQSPSNKVTEKGKDVELRCDPISGHTALYWYRQSLGQGLEFLIYFQGNSAPDKSGLPSDRFSAERTGGSVSTLTIQRTQQEDSAVYLCASSIDSGGNQPQHFGDGTRLSIL.

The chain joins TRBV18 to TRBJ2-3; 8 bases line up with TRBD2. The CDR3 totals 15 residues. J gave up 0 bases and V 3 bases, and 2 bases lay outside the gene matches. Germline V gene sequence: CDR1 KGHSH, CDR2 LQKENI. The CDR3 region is CASSPGTRSTDTQYF. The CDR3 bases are TGTGCCAGCTCACCCGGGACTAGGAGCACAGATACGCAGTATTTT.

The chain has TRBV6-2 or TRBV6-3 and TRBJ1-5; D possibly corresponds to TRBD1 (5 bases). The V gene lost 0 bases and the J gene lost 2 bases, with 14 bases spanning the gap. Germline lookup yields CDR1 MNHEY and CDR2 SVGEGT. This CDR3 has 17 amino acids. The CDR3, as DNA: TGTGCCAGCAGTTACTCGGGGCAGGGAAGGGGCAATCAGCCCCAGCATTTT. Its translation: CASSYSGQGRGNQPQHF.

The CDR3 here is CASSQEVPRGAGYTF. The CDR3, as DNA: TGCGCCAGCAGCCAAGAAGTACCCAGGGGCGCTGGCTACACCTTC. V usage is TRBV4-1 and J usage is TRBJ1-2; maybe TRBD1 (6 bases). Germline V gene sequence: CDR1 MGHRA, CDR2 YSYEKL. CDR3 size: 15 residues. V lost 0 bases to trimming and J lost 7 bases, with 15 bases between them.

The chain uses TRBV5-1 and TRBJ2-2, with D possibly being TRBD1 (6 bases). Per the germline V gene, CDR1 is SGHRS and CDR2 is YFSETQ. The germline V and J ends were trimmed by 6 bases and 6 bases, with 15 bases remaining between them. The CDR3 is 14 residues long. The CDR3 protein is CASTPEPGAGELFF. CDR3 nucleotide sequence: TGCGCCAGCACCCCCGAGCCAGGGGCCGGGGAGCTGTTTTTT.

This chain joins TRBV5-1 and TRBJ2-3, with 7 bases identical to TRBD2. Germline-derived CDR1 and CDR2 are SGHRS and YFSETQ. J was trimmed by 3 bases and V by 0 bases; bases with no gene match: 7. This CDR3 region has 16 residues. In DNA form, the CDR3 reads TGCGCCAGCAGCTTGGAAGAAGCGGGGCAAACAGATACGCAGTATTTT. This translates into CASSLEEAGQTDTQYF.

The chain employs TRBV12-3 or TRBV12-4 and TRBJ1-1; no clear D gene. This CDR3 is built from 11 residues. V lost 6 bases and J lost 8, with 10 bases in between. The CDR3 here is CASSPQTEAFF. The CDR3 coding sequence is TGTGCCAGCAGCCCACAGACAGAAGCTTTCTTT.

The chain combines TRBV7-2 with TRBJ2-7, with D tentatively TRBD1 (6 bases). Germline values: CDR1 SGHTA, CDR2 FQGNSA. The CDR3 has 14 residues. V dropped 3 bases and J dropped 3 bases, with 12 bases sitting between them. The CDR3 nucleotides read TGTGCCAGCAGCTTTTCAGGGGTTCTCTACGAGCAGTACTTC. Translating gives CASSFSGVLYEQYF.

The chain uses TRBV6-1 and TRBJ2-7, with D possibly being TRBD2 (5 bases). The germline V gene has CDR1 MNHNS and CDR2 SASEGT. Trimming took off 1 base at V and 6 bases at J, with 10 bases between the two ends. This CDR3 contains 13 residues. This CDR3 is CASSEVRGFEQYF. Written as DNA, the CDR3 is TGTGCCAGCAGTGAAGTACGAGGGTTCGAGCAGTACTTC.

For the CDR3, the DNA is TGTGCCAGCAGCGACAGGACTAGCTTGGAGACCCAGTACTTC. Protein product: CASSDRTSLETQYF. The chain joins TRBV5-4 to TRBJ2-5; 8 nucleotides match TRBD2. The CDR3 loop spans 14 amino acids. Germline V CDR1 and CDR2: SGHNT, YYREEE (reference sequence). V lost 4 bases and J lost 5; bases outside the gene matches: 7.

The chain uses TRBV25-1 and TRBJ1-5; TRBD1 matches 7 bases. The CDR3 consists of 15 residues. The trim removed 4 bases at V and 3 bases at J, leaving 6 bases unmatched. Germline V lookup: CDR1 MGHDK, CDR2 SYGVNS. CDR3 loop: CASSARGTVNQPQHF. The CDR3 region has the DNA TGTGCCAGCAGTGCCCGAGGGACAGTCAATCAGCCCCAGCATTTT.

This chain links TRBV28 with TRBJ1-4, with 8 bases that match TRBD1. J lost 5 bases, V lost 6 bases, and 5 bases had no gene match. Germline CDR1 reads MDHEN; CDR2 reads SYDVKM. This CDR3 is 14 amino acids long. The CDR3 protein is CASRGTGGNEKLFF. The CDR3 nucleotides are TGTGCCAGCAGAGGGACAGGAGGAAATGAAAAACTGTTTTTT.

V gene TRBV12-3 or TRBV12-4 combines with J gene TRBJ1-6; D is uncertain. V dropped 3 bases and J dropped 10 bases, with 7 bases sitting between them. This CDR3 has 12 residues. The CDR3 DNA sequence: TGTGCCAGCAGTTTCCGGAGCTCACCCCTCCACTTT. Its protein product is CASSFRSSPLHF.

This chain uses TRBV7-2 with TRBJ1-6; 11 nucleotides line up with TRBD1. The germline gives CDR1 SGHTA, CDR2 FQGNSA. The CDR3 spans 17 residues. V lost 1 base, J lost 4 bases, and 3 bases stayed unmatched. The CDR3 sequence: CASSLDGTGGYNSPLHF. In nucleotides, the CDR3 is TGTGCCAGCAGCTTAGATGGGACAGGGGGATATAATTCACCCCTCCACTTT.

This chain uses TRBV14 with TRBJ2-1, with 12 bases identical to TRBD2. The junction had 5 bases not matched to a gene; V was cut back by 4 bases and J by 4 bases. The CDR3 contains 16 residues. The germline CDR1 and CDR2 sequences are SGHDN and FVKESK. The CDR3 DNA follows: TGTGCCAGCAGCCTCCTAGCGGGAGGGCCTTACAATGAGCAGTTCTTC. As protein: CASSLLAGGPYNEQFF.

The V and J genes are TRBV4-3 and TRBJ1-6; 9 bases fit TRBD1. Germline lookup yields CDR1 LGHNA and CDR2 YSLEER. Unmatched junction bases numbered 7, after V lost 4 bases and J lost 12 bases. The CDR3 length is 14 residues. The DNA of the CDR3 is TGCGCCAGCAGCCTAACGGACAGGGGAGGACCCCTCCACTTT. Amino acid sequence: CASSLTDRGGPLHF.

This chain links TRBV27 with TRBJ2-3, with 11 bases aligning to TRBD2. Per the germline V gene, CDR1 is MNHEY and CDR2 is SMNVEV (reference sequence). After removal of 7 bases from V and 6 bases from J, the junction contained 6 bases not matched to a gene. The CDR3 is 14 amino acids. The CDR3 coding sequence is TGTGCCAGCACCCGACTAGCGGGAAGGGATACGCAGTATTTT. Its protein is CASTRLAGRDTQYF.